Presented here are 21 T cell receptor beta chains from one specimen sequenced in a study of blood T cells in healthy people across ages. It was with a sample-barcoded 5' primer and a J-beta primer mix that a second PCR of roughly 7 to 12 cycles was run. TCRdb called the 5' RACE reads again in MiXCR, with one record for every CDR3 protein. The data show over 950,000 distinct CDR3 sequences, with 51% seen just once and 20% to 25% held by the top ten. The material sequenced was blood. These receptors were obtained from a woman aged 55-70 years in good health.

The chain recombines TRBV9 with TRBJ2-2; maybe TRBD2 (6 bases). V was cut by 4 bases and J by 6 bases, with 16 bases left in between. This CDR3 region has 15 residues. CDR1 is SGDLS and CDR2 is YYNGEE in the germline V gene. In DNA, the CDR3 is TGTGCCAGCAGCAGACTAGTATCTGGGTCCGGGGAGCTGTTTTTT. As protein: CASSRLVSGSGELFF.

The CDR3 DNA sequence: TGTGCCAGCAGCTTGGGGTCGATACAGGGGCCAAATGAAAAACTGTTTTTT. This translates into CASSLGSIQGPNEKLFF. The chain recombines TRBV5-6 with TRBJ1-4; 7 nucleotides match TRBD1. CDR3 size: 17 residues. Looked up from germline, CDR1 is SGHDT and CDR2 is YYEEEE. V lost 0 bases and J lost 5; bases outside the gene matches: 10.

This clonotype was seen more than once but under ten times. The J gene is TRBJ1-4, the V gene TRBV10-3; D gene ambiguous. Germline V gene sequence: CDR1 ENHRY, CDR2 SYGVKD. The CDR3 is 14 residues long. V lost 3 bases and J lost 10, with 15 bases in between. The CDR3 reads CAISDANPPGKLFF. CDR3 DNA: TGTGCCATCAGTGACGCCAATCCCCCGGGAAAACTGTTTTTT.

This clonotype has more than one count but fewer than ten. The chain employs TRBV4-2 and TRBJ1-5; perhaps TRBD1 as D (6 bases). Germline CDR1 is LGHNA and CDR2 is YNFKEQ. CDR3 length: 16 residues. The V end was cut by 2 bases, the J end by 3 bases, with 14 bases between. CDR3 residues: CASSQSRTGINQPQHF. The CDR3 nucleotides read TGTGCCAGCAGCCAATCCCGCACAGGGATCAATCAGCCCCAGCATTTT.

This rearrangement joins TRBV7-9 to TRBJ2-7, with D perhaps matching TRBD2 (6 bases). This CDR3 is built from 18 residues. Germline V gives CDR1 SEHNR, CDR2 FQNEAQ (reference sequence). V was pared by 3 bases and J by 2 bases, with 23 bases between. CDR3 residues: CASSFGLLVQRAPYEQYF. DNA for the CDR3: TGTGCCAGCAGCTTTGGGCTCCTGGTCCAGCGGGCCCCCTACGAGCAGTACTTC.

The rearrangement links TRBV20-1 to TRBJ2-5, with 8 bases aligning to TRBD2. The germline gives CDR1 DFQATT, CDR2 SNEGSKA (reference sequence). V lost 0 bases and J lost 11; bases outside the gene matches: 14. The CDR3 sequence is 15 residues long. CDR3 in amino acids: CSARDLAGGYNEQYF. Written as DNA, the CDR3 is TGCAGTGCTAGAGATCTGGCGGGAGGATACAATGAGCAGTACTTC.

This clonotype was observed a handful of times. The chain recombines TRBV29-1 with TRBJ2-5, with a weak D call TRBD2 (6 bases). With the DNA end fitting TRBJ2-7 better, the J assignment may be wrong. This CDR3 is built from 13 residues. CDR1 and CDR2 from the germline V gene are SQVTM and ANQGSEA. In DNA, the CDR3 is TGCAGCGTCGGGACTCCAGAGTTATACGAGCAGTACTTC. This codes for CSVGTPELYEQYF.

DNA for the CDR3: TGCGCCAGCAGCCACCCGACAGCTAACTATGGCTACACCTTC. This encodes CASSHPTANYGYTF. The V call is TRBV4-1, the J call TRBJ1-2; D perhaps matches TRBD1 (5 bases). V lost 3 bases and J 0 bases, leaving 8 bases between the germline ends. Germline V CDR1 and CDR2: MGHRA, YSYEKL. This CDR3 has 14 residues.

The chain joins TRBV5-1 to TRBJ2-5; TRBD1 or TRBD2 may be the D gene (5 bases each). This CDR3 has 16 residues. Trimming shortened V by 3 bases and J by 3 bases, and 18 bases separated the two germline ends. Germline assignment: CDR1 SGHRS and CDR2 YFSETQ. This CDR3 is CASSSLGPVGEETQYF. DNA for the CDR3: TGCGCCAGCAGCTCCCTGGGCCCTGTGGGGGAAGAGACCCAGTACTTC.

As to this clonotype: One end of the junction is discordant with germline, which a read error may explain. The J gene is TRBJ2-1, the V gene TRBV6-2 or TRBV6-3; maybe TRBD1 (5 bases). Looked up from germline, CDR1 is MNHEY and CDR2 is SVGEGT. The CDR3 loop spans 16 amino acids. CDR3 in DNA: TGTGCCAGCAGCTACTTATGGGGCAGGCCCTCCGATGAGCAGTTCTTC. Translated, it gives CASSYLWGRPSDEQFF.

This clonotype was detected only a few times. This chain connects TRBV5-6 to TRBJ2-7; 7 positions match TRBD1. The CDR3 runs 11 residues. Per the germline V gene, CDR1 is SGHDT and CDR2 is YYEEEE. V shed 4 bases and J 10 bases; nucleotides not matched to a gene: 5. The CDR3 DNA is TGTGCCAGCAGCCAGGACAGGACACAGTACTTC. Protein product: CASSQDRTQYF.

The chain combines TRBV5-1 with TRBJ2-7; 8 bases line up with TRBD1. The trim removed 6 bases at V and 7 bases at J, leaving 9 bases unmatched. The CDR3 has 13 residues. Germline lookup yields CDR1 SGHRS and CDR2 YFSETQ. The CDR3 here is CASTGQGFGEQYF. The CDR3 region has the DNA TGCGCCAGCACAGGACAGGGCTTTGGGGAGCAGTACTTC.

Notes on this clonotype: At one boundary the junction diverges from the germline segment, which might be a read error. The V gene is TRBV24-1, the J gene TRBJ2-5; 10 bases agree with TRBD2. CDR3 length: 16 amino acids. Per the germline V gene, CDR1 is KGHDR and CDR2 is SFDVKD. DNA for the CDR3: TGTGCCGCCAGTGATGTCACTAGCGGGAAGGAAGAGACCCAGTACTTC. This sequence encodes CAASDVTSGKEETQYF.

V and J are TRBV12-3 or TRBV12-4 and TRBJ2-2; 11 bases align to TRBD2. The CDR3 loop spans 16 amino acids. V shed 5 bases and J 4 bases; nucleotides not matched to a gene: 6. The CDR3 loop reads CASSETSGEGTGELFF. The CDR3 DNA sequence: TGTGCCAGCAGTGAGACTAGCGGGGAAGGCACCGGGGAGCTGTTTTTT.

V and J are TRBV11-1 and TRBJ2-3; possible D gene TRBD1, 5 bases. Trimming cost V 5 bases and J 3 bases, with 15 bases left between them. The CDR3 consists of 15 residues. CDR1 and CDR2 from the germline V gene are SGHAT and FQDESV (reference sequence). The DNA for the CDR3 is TGTGCCAGCAGCCTACGGACAACGATTACAGATACGCAGTATTTT. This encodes CASSLRTTITDTQYF.

CDR3 loop: CATSRDQGRPGKLFF. In DNA form, the CDR3 reads TGTGCCACCAGCAGAGATCAGGGCAGGCCGGGGAAACTGTTTTTT. V usage is TRBV15 and J usage is TRBJ1-4, with a possible D match to TRBD1 (5 bases). This CDR3 spans 15 amino acids. Trimming pared 0 bases from V and 11 bases from J, leaving 16 bases between. Germline V gene data show CDR1 as LNHNV and CDR2 as YYDKDF (reference sequence).

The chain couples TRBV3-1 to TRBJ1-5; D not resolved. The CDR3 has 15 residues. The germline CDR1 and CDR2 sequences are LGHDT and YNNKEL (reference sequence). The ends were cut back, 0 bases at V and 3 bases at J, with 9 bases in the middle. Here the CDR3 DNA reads TGTGCCAGCAGCCAAGATTCCGGACCCAATCAGCCCCAGCATTTT. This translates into CASSQDSGPNQPQHF.

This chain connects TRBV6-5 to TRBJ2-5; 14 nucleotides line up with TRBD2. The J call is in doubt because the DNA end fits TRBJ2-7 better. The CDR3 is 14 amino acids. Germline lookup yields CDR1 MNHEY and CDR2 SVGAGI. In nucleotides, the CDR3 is TGTGCCGACAGCGGGACTAGCGGGAGCTACGAGCAGTACTTC. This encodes CADSGTSGSYEQYF.

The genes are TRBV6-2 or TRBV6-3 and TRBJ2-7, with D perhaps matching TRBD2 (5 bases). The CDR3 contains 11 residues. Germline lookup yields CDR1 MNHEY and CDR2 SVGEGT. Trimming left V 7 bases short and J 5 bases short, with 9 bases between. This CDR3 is CASTSSNEQYF. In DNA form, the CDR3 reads TGTGCCAGCACTAGCTCTAACGAGCAGTACTTC.

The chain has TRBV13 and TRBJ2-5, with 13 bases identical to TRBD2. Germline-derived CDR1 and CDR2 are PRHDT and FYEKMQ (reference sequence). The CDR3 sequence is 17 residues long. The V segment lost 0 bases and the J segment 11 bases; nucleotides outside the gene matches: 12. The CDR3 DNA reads TGTGCCAGCAGCTTAGGAGGGACTAGCGGGATTTTTAATGAGCAGTACTTC. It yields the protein CASSLGGTSGIFNEQYF.

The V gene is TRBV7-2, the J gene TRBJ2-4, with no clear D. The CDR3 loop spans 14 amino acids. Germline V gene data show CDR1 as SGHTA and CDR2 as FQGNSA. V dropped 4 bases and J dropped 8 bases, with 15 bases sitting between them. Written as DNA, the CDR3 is TGTGCCAGCAGCTCCCCCCTCACAATAGACATTCAGTACTTC. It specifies CASSSPLTIDIQYF. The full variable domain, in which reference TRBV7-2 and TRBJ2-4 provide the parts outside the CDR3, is GAGVSQSPSNKVTEKGKDVELRCDPISGHTALYWYRQSLGQGLEFLIYFQGNSAPDKSGLPSDRFSAERTGGSVSTLTIQRTQQEDSAVYLCASSSPLTIDIQYFGAGTRLSVL.